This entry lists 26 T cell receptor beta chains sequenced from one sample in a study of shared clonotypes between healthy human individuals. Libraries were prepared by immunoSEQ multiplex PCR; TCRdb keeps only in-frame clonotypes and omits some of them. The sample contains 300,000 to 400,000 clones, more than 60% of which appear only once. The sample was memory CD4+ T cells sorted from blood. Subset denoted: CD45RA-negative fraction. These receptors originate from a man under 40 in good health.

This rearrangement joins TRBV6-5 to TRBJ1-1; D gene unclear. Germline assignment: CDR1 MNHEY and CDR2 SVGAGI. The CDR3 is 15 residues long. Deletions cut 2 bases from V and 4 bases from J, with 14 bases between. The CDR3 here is CASSYDPTLGTEAFF. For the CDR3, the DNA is TGTGCCAGCAGTTACGATCCGACCTTGGGCACTGAAGCTTTCTTT.

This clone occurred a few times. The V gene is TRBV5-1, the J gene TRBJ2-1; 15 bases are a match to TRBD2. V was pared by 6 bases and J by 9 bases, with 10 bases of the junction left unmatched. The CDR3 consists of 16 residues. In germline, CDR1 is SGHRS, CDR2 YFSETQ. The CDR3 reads CASTLDSGLAGGEQFF. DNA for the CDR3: TGCGCCAGCACACTTGATTCGGGACTAGCGGGAGGTGAGCAGTTCTTC.

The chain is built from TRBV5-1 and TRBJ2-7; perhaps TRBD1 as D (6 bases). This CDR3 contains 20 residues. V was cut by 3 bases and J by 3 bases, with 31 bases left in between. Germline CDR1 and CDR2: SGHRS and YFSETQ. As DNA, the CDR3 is TGCGCCAGCAGCTCAGGGGCGGTCATTTCCTGGGCTCCTGATTTCTACGAGCAGTACTTC. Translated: CASSSGAVISWAPDFYEQYF.

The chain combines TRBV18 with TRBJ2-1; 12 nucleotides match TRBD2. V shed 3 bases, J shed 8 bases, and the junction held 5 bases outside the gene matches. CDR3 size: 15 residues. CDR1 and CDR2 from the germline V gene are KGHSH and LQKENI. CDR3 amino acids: CASSPGLAGRDEQFF. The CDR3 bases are TGTGCCAGCTCACCCGGACTAGCGGGGAGGGATGAGCAGTTCTTC.

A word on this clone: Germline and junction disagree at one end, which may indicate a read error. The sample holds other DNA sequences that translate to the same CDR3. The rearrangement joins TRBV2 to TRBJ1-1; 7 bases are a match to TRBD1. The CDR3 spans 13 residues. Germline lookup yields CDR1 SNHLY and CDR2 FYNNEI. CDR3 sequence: CASILQGESEAFF. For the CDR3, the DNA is TGTGCCAGCATACTCCAGGGGGAATCTGAAGCCTTCTTT.

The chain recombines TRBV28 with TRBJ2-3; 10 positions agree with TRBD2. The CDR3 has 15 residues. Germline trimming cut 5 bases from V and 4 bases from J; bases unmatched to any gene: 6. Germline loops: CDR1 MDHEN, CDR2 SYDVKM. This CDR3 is CASSKAGGRADTQYF. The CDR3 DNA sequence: TGTGCCAGCAGTAAAGCGGGAGGGCGGGCAGATACGCAGTATTTT.

The DNA for the CDR3 is TGTGCCAGCAGCTTGTATTTGGCAGGGGGGATGAACACTGAAGCTTTCTTT. Amino acids: CASSLYLAGGMNTEAFF. The chain has TRBV7-2 and TRBJ1-1; 7 nucleotides line up with TRBD1. Trimming took 3 bases from V and 0 from J; bases not matched to a gene: 10. This CDR3 has 17 amino acids. Germline V gene sequence: CDR1 SGHTA, CDR2 FQGNSA.

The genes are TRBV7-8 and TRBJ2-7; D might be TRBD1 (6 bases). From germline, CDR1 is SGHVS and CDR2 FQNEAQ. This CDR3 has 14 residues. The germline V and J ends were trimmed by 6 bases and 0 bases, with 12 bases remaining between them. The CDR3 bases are TGTGCCAGCAGGTTACAGGGTGACTCCTACGAGCAGTACTTC. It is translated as CASRLQGDSYEQYF.

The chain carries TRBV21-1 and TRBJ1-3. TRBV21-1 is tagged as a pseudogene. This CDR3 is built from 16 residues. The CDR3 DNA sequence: TGTGCCAGCAGAATAACGCTACAACACGCACGAAACACCATATATTTT. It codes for CASRITLQHARNTIYF.

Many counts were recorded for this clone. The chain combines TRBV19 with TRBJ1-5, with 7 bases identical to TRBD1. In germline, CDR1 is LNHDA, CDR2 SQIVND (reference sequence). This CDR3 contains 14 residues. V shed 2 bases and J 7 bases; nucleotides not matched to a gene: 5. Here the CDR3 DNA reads TGTGCCAGTAGTATATACAGGGGATCCCAGCCCCAGCATTTT. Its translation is CASSIYRGSQPQHF.

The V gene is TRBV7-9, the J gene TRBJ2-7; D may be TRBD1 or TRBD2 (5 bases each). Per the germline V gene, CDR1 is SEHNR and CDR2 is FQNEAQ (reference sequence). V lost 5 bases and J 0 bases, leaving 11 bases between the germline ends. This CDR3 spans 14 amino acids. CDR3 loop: CASSQRDVSYEQYF. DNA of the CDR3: TGTGCCAGCAGCCAACGGGACGTCTCCTACGAGCAGTACTTC.

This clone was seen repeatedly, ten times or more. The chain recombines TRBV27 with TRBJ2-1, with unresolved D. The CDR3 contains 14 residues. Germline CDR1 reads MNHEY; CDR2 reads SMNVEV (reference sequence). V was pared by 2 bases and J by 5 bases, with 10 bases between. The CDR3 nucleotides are TGTGCCAGCAGTTTAGCTAGGTATCACAATGAGCAGTTCTTC. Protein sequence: CASSLARYHNEQFF.

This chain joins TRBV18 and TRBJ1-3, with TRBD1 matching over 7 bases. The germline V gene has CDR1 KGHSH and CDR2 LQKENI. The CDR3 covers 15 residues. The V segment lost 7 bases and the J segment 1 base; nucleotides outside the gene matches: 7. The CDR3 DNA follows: TGTGCCAGCTTACCCTCGACAGGGTCTGGAAACACCATATATTTT. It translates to CASLPSTGSGNTIYF.

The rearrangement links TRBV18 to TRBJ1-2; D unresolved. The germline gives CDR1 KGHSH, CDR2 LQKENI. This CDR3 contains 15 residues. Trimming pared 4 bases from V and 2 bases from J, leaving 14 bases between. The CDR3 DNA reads TGTGCCAGCTCACGCGAGAGGACCGAGAACTATGGCTACACCTTC. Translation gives CASSRERTENYGYTF.

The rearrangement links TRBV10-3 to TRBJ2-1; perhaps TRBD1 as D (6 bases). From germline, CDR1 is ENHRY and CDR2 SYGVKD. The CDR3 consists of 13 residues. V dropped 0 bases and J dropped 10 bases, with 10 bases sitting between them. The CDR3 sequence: CAISESGAGEQFF. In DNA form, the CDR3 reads TGTGCCATCAGTGAGTCGGGGGCTGGCGAGCAGTTCTTC.

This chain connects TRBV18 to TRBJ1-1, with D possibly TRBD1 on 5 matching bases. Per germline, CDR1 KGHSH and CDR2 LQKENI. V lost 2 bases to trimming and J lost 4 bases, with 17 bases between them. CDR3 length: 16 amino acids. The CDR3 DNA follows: TGTGCCAGCTCACCATGGACTAGGGGTTTGGGCACTGAAGCTTTCTTT. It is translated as CASSPWTRGLGTEAFF. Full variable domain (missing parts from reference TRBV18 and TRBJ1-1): NAGVMQNPRHLVRRRGQEARLRCSPMKGHSHVYWYRQLPEEGLKFMVYLQKENIIDESGMPKERFSAEFPKEGPSILRIQQVVRGDSAAYFCASSPWTRGLGTEAFFGQGTRLTVV.

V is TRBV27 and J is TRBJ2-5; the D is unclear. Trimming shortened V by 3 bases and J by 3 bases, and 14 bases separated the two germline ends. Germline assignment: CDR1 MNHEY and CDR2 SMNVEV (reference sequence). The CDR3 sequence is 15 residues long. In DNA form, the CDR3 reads TGTGCCAGCAGTTTTATTGATCTCCTCAAAGAGACCCAGTACTTC. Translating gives CASSFIDLLKETQYF.

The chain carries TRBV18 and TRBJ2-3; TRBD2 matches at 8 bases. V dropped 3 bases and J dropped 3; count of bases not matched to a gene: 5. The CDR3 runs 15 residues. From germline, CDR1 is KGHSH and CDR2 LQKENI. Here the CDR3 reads CASSPRGLETDTQYF. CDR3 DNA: TGTGCCAGCTCACCTAGGGGACTAGAAACAGATACGCAGTATTTT. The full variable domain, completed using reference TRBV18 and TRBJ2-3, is NAGVMQNPRHLVRRRGQEARLRCSPMKGHSHVYWYRQLPEEGLKFMVYLQKENIIDESGMPKERFSAEFPKEGPSILRIQQVVRGDSAAYFCASSPRGLETDTQYFGPGTRLTVL.

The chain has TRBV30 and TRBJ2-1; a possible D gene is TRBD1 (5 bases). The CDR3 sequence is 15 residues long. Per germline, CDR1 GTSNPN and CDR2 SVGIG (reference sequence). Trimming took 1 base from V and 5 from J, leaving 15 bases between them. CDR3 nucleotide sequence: TGTGCCTGGAGTGGCATGGGGCTTAGGAACAATGAGCAGTTCTTC. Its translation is CAWSGMGLRNNEQFF.

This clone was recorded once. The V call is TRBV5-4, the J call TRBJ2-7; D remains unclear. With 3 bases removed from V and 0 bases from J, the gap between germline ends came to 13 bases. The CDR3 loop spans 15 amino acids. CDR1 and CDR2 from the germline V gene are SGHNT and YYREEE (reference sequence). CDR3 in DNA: TGTGCCAGCAGCTCCTCTGTGGGATACTCCTACGAGCAGTACTTC. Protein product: CASSSSVGYSYEQYF. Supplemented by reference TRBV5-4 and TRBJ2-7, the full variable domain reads ETGVTQSPTHLIKTRGQQVTLRCSSQSGHNTVSWYQQALGQGPQFIFQYYREEENGRGNFPPRFSGLQFPNYSSELNVNALELDDSALYLCASSSSVGYSYEQYFGPGTRLTVT.

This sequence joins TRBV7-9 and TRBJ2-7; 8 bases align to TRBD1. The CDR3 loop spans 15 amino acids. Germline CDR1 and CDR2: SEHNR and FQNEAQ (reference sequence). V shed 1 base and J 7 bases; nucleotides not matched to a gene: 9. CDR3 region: CASSLVGRGPVEQYF. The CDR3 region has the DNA TGTGCCAGCAGCTTAGTTGGCAGGGGGCCTGTAGAGCAGTACTTC.

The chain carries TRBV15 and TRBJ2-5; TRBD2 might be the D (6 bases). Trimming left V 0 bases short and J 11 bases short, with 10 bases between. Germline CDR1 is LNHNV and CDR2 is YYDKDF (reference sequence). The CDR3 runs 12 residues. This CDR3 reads CATSRDRDSQYF. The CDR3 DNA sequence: TGTGCCACCAGCAGAGACCGGGACTCTCAGTACTTC.

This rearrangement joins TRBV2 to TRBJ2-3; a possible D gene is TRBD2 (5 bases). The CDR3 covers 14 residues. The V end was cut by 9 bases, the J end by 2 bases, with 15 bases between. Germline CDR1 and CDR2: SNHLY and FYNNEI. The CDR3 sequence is CASKGTSYTDTQYF. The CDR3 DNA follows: TGTGCCAGTAAAGGTACTAGTTACACAGATACGCAGTATTTT.

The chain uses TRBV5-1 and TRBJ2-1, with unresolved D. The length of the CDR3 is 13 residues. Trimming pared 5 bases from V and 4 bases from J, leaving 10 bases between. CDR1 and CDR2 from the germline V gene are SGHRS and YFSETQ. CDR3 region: CASRTFTYNEQFF. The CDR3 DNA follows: TGCGCCAGCAGGACCTTCACTTACAATGAGCAGTTCTTC. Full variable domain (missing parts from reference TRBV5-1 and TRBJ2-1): KAGVTQTPRYLIKTRGQQVTLSCSPISGHRSVSWYQQTPGQGLQFLFEYFSETQRNKGNFPGRFSGRQFSNSRSEMNVSTLELGDSALYLCASRTFTYNEQFFGPGTRLTVL.

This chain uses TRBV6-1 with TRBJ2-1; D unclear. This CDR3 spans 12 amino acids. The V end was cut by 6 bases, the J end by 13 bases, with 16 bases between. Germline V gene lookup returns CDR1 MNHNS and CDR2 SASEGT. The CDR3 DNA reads TGTGCCAGCAGCCCCGGGTATTTATACCAGTTCTTC. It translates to CASSPGYLYQFF.

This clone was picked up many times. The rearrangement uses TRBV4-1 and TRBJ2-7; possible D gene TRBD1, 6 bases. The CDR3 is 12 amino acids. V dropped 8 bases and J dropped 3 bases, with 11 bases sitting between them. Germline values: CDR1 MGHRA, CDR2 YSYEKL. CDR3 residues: CASQGPNYEQYF. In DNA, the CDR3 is TGCGCCAGCCAGGGGCCCAACTACGAGCAGTACTTC.